This T cell receptor beta chain was obtained from a study of cytomegalovirus exposure and HLA in healthy donors. 13 Jbeta primers and 60 Vbeta primers were used for the PCR. Generated by immunoSEQ multiplex PCR, the TCRdb table keeps only in-frame clones and is missing some. The sample includes around 100,000 clones, more than 70% of them seen just once. The CDR3 has 14 amino acids. The ends lost 5 bases at V and 4 bases at J; junction bases unmatched: 1. Germline CDR1 MNHEY, CDR2 SMNVEV (reference sequence). The clonotype was recovered from a male donor in good health and CMV-seropositive. The V call is TRBV27, the J call TRBJ2-1; 11 nucleotides align to TRBD2. Material for sequencing was PBMCs. This chain's CDR3 is CASSTSGSYNEQFF. CDR3 DNA: TGTGCCAGCAGTACTAGCGGGAGTTACAATGAGCAGTTCTTC.